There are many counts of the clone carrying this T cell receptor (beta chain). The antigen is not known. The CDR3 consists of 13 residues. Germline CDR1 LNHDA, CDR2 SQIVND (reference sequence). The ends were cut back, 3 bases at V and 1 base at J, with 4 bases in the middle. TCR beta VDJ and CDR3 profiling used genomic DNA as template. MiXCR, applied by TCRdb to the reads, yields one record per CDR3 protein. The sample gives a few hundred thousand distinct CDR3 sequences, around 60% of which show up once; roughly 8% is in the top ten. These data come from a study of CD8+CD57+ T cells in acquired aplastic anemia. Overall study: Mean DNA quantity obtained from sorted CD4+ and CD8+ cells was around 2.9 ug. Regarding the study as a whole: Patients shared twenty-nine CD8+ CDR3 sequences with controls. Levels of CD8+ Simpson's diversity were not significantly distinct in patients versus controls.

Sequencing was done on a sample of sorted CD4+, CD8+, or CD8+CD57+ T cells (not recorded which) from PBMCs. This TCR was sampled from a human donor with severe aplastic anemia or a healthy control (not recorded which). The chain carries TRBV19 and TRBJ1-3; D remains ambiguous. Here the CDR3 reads CASSILSGNTIYF. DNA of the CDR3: TGTGCCAGTAGTATTTTATCTGGAAACACCATATATTTT.